This note documents a single T cell receptor beta chain sequence. Its target is not known. The entry originates in a study of T cell responses to AZD1222 COVID-19 vaccine. Repertoires were generated with immunoSEQ multiplex PCR, while TCRdb's copy carries only in-frame clones and drops some. The table lists about 140,000 clones, about 91% of them singletons. The study, taken as a whole, reports: Spike-specific TCR breadth rose after two AZD1222 doses, and depth rose as well. Reportedly, nearly half the spike-specific TCRs target unmutated variant regions. Mapped onto spike, vaccine-associated CD4 TCRs spanned it and were dominant at 160-218 and 743-854.

Germline assignment: CDR1 GTSNPN and CDR2 SVGIG (reference sequence). The CDR3 consists of 14 residues. Trimming cost V 0 bases and J 4 bases, with 12 bases left between them. This specimen consisted of peripheral blood, obtained 28 days after the second AZD1222 dose. This chain links TRBV30 with TRBJ1-1, with D possibly TRBD1 on 5 matching bases. This TCR was sampled from an adult who received the AZD1222 COVID-19 vaccine. As DNA, the CDR3 is TGTGCCTGGAGTGTATTCGGGGGTAGCACTGAAGCTTTCTTT. Translation: CAWSVFGGSTEAFF.